The 17 T cell receptor beta chains given below trace back to one sample, sequenced in a study of blood T cell repertoires in COVID-19. Assay used: immunoSEQ multiplex PCR; TCRdb lists only in-frame clones, some missing. The table includes more than 55,000 clones, roughly three quarters detected once. The specimen sequenced was peripheral blood. Receptors were obtained from a man aged 55-75 years with acute or convalescent COVID-19.

V gene TRBV7-3 combines with J gene TRBJ2-7; possible D gene TRBD1, 6 bases. Trimming cost V 5 bases and J 13 bases, with 18 bases left between them. Germline V gene lookup returns CDR1 SGHTA and CDR2 FQGTGA. The CDR3 has 12 amino acids. The CDR3 is CASSDEGHSLYF. The CDR3 DNA follows: TGTGCCAGCAGCGACGAGGGACACTCACTATACTTC.

This clone was recorded once. The CDR3 here is CASSYTSYRGNEKLFF. The CDR3 bases are TGTGCCAGCAGTTACACTTCCTATAGGGGTAATGAAAAACTGTTTTTT. This chain joins TRBV6-5 and TRBJ1-4; D is perhaps TRBD1 (5 bases). The CDR3 is 16 residues long. Germline assignment: CDR1 MNHEY and CDR2 SVGAGI. Trimming took off 2 bases at V and 4 bases at J, with 14 bases between the two ends.

The V gene is TRBV5-6, the J gene TRBJ1-5; D is undetermined. Trimming removed 4 bases from V and 6 bases from J, with 17 bases in between. The germline CDR1 and CDR2 sequences are SGHDT and YYEEEE. CDR3 length equals 15 residues. In DNA form, the CDR3 reads TGTGCCAGCAGCGGTGGCGGGAGGATTGCTCAGCCCCAGCATTTT. Encoded protein: CASSGGGRIAQPQHF.

The rearrangement joins TRBV7-2 to TRBJ1-3; D not certain. Germline assignment: CDR1 SGHTA and CDR2 FQGNSA. Deletions cut 4 bases from V and 7 bases from J, with 17 bases between. The CDR3 is 15 amino acids. The CDR3 region has the DNA TGTGCCAGCAGCTCCAGCGCTAATTTTGGTAACACCATATATTTT. Translation: CASSSSANFGNTIYF. Based on the CDR3 plus reference TRBV7-2 and TRBJ1-3, the full variable domain is GAGVSQSPSNKVTEKGKDVELRCDPISGHTALYWYRQSLGQGLEFLIYFQGNSAPDKSGLPSDRFSAERTGGSVSTLTIQRTQQEDSAVYLCASSSSANFGNTIYFGEGSWLTVV.

V is TRBV29-1 and J is TRBJ2-5; 10 bases fit TRBD1. The germline gives CDR1 SQVTM, CDR2 ANQGSEA. Unmatched junction bases numbered 8, after V lost 6 bases and J lost 1 base. This CDR3 has 15 residues. The CDR3 coding sequence is TGCAGCGTAACTGGACAGGGGGGTGTCCAAGAGACCCAGTACTTC. It yields the protein CSVTGQGGVQETQYF.

V is TRBV28 and J is TRBJ1-2, with 8 bases matching TRBD1. V lost 5 bases and J lost 3; bases outside the gene matches: 11. Germline loops: CDR1 MDHEN, CDR2 SYDVKM. The CDR3 length is 16 residues. The CDR3 loop is CASSPTPGQADYGYTF. Here the CDR3 DNA reads TGTGCCAGCAGTCCTACGCCGGGACAGGCGGACTATGGCTACACCTTC.

This clone has just a few counts. The chain has TRBV5-6 and TRBJ2-1; D is possibly TRBD1 (5 bases). With 1 base removed from V and 15 bases from J, the gap between germline ends came to 20 bases. This CDR3 comprises 14 residues. CDR1 and CDR2 (germline): SGHDT, YYEEEE. The CDR3 spells CASSLFTRVNEWFF. The CDR3 DNA is TGTGCCAGCAGCTTGTTTACCAGGGTTAATGAGTGGTTCTTC.

The rearrangement links TRBV2 to TRBJ1-5; D is ambiguous. The CDR3 runs to 14 residues. Trimming shortened V by 5 bases and J by 4 bases, and 12 bases separated the two germline ends. Germline-derived CDR1 and CDR2 are SNHLY and FYNNEI. In nucleotides, the CDR3 is TGTGCCAGCAGTCCCACGGGGTTTAATCAGCCCCAGCATTTT. As protein: CASSPTGFNQPQHF.

The chain recombines TRBV7-2 with TRBJ1-2; D is unclear. Trimming shortened V by 0 bases and J by 6 bases, and 23 bases separated the two germline ends. From germline, CDR1 is SGHTA and CDR2 FQGNSA. The CDR3 totals 18 residues. Here the CDR3 DNA reads TGTGCCAGCAGCTTAGCCATCTTCATAAGGAGGGATTCGAATGGCTACACCTTC. Amino acids: CASSLAIFIRRDSNGYTF.

The V and J genes are TRBV2 and TRBJ2-7, with TRBD1 identical over 8 bases. The J segment lost 4 bases and the V segment lost 6 bases, leaving 2 bases of the junction unmatched. CDR3 length: 12 residues. Per germline, CDR1 SNHLY and CDR2 FYNNEI. CDR3 sequence: CASRDREYEQYF. The CDR3 DNA reads TGTGCCAGCAGGGACAGGGAATACGAGCAGTACTTC.

The rearrangement uses TRBV5-1 and TRBJ1-4, with 7 bases lining up with TRBD1. The V gene end was trimmed by 5 bases and the J gene end by 7 bases; junction bases not matched to a gene: 8. The CDR3 runs to 14 residues. Germline loops: CDR1 SGHRS, CDR2 YFSETQ. CDR3 in amino acids: CASRRGGSSEKLFF. CDR3 nucleotides: TGCGCCAGCAGAAGAGGGGGCTCAAGTGAAAAACTGTTTTTT.

CDR3 coding DNA: TGTGCCACCGAAAAGGGGCACGCCAAAAACATTCAGTACTTC. The encoded protein is CATEKGHAKNIQYF. V and J are TRBV2 and TRBJ2-4; D is perhaps TRBD1 (5 bases). The CDR3 has 14 amino acids. The V end lost 10 bases, the J end lost 1 base, and 14 bases lay between the germline ends. CDR1 and CDR2 from the germline V gene are SNHLY and FYNNEI.

J is TRBJ1-2 and V is TRBV12-3 or TRBV12-4; D may be TRBD1 (5 bases). Trimming took off 3 bases at V and 6 bases at J, with 11 bases between the two ends. This CDR3 comprises 13 residues. CDR3 in amino acids: CASSFQGINGYTF. In DNA, the CDR3 is TGTGCCAGCAGTTTCCAGGGAATCAATGGCTACACCTTC.

By sample fraction, this clone is medium-sized. The CDR3 loop is CASSQPKRDNEQFF. The CDR3 DNA reads as TGCGCCAGCAGCCAACCGAAGCGGGACAATGAGCAGTTCTTC. This chain connects TRBV4-1 to TRBJ2-1; perhaps TRBD2 as D (6 bases). This CDR3 is 14 amino acids long. Between the trimmed V and J ends, which lost 2 bases and 5 bases, there was a span of 10 bases. CDR1 is MGHRA, CDR2 YSYEKL, per germline.

J is TRBJ1-4 and V is TRBV30; D remains unclear. This CDR3 spans 13 amino acids. Trimming took off 1 base at V and 7 bases at J, with 10 bases between the two ends. Germline CDR1 is GTSNPN and CDR2 is SVGIG (reference sequence). CDR3 in amino acids: CAWSAEGGEKLFF. Written as DNA, the CDR3 is TGTGCCTGGAGTGCGGAGGGAGGTGAAAAACTGTTTTTT.

V and J are TRBV28 and TRBJ1-5; possible D gene TRBD1, 6 bases. This CDR3 region has 14 residues. V was clipped by 4 bases and J by 7 bases, with 14 bases between them. Germline loops: CDR1 MDHEN, CDR2 SYDVKM. CDR3 protein: CASSYGRGRQPQHF. The CDR3 nucleotides read TGTGCCAGCAGTTATGGGAGGGGGAGGCAGCCCCAGCATTTT.

The V and J genes are TRBV6-5 and TRBJ1-6; TRBD1 agrees at 8 bases. Germline V gene data show CDR1 as MNHEY and CDR2 as SVGAGI. This CDR3 comprises 15 residues. Trimming removed 2 bases from V and 4 bases from J; junction bases left unmatched: 1. CDR3 loop: CASSYGTGYNSPLHF. The CDR3 DNA reads as TGTGCCAGCAGTTACGGGACAGGATATAATTCACCCCTCCACTTT.